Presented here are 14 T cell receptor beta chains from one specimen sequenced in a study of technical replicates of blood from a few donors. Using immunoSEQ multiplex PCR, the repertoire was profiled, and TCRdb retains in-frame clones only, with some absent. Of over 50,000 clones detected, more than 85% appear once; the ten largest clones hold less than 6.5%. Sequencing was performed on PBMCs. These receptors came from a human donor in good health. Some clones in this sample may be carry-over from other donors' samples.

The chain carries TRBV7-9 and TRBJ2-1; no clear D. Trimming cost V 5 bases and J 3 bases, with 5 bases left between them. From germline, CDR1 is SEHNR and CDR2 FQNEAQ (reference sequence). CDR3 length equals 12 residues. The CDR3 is CASSPNYNEQFF. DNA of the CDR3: TGTGCCAGCAGCCCAAACTACAATGAGCAGTTCTTC.

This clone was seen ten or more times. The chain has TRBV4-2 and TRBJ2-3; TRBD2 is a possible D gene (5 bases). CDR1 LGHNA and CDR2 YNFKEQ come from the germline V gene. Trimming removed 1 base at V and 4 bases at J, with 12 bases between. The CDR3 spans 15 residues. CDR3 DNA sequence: TGTGCCAGCAGCCAAGCCGGGGAACCCTCAGATACGCAGTATTTT. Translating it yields CASSQAGEPSDTQYF.

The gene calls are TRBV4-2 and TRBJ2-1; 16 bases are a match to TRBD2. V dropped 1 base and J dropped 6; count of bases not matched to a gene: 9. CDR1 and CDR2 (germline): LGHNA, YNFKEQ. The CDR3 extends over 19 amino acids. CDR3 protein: CASSQAGTSGRAGSNEQFF. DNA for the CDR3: TGTGCCAGCAGCCAAGCGGGGACTAGCGGGAGGGCCGGCAGCAATGAGCAGTTCTTC.

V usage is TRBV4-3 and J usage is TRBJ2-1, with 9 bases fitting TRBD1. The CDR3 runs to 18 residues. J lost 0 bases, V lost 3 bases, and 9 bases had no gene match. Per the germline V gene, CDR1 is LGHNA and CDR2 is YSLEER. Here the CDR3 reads CASSHPGTGRSSYNEQFF. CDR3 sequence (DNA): TGCGCCAGCAGCCACCCCGGGACAGGGCGATCCTCCTACAATGAGCAGTTCTTC.

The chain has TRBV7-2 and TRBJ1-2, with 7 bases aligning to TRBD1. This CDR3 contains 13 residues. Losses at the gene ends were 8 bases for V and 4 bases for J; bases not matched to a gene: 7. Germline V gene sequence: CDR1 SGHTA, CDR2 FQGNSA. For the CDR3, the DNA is TGTGCCAGCGGTGGACAGGCGATCTATGGCTACACCTTC. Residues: CASGGQAIYGYTF.

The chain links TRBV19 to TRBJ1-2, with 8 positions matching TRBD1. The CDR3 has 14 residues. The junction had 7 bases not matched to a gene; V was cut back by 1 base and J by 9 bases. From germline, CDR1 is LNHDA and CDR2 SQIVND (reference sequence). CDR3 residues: CASSIAGQGRRYTF. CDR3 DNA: TGTGCCAGTAGTATAGCCGGACAGGGCCGCCGCTACACCTTC.

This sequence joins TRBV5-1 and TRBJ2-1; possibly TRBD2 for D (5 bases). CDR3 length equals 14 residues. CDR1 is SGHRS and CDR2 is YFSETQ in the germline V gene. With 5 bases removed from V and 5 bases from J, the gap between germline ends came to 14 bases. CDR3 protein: CASREVGSHNEQFF. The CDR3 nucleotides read TGCGCCAGCAGGGAGGTGGGGTCCCACAATGAGCAGTTCTTC.

CDR3 sequence (DNA): TGTGCCAGCAGCTCCACCGGGACAACTAACTATGGCTACACCTTC. This encodes CASSSTGTTNYGYTF. The chain joins TRBV11-2 to TRBJ1-2; perhaps TRBD1 as D (6 bases). Germline CDR1 and CDR2: SGHAT and FQNNGV. The CDR3 covers 15 residues. The V end lost 4 bases, the J end lost 0 bases, and 12 bases lay between the germline ends.

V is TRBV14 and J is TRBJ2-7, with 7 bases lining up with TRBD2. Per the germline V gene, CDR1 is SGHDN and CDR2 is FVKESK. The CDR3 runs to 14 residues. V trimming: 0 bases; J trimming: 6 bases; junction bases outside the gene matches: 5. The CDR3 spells CASSQDRTRGEQYF. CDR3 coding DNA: TGTGCCAGCAGCCAAGACCGGACTAGGGGCGAGCAGTACTTC.

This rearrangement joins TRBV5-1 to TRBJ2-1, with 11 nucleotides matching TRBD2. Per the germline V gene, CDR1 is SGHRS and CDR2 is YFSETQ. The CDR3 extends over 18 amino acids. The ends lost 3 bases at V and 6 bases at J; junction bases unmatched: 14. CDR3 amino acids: CASSSKPIAGGLGNEQFF. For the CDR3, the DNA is TGCGCCAGCAGCTCAAAGCCTATAGCGGGGGGGTTGGGCAATGAGCAGTTCTTC. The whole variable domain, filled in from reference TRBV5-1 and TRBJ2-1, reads KAGVTQTPRYLIKTRGQQVTLSCSPISGHRSVSWYQQTPGQGLQFLFEYFSETQRNKGNFPGRFSGRQFSNSRSEMNVSTLELGDSALYLCASSSKPIAGGLGNEQFFGPGTRLTVL.

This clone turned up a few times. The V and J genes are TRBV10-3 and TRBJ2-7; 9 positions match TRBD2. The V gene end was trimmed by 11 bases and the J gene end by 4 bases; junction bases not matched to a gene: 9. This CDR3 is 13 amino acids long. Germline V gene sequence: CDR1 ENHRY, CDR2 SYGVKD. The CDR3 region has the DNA TGTGCCTCATCAGGGCGGGAGGGTTACGAGCAGTACTTC. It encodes CASSGREGYEQYF.

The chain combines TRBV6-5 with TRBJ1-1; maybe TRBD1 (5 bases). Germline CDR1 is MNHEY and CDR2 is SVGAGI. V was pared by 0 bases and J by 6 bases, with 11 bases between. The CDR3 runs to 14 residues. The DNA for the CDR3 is TGTGCCAGCAGTTACTCGAAGGGGAAAGCTGAAGCTTTCTTT. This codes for CASSYSKGKAEAFF.

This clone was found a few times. CDR3 sequence: CASSQDASGRGTQYF. CDR3 sequence (DNA): TGCGCCAGCAGCCAAGATGCCTCCGGGAGGGGGACCCAGTACTTC. This chain joins TRBV4-3 and TRBJ2-5, with 8 nucleotides matching TRBD2. The CDR3 extends over 15 amino acids. The trim removed 0 bases at V and 7 bases at J, leaving 7 bases unmatched. Germline V lookup: CDR1 LGHNA, CDR2 YSLEER.

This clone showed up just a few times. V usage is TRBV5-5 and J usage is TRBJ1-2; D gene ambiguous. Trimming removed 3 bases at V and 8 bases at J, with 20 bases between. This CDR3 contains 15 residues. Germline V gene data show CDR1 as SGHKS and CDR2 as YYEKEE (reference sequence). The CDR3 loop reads CASSSSGPGLGGYTF. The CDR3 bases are TGTGCCAGCAGCTCGTCCGGGCCGGGATTAGGAGGCTACACCTTC.